Reported below is one T cell receptor (beta chain). This clone's antigen is unknown. Base qualities are not recorded, but no much larger clone differs from it by a single base. The sample belongs to a study of vaccination effects on CD4 cells after COVID-19 (dated 2022 in TCRdb). General notes on the study: Two doses of either the BNT162b2 or the mRNA-1273 mRNA SARS-CoV-2 vaccine were administered to participants. The study compared SARS-CoV-2 spike-specific CD4+ TCR repertoires before and after mRNA vaccination in COVID-19 convalescent patients and infection-naive vaccine recipients. The full study included 10 to 11 COVID-19 convalescent patients and a handful of SARS-CoV-2-naive healthy vaccine recipients. Cultures from other donors in the study were sequenced using the Oncomine TCR Beta short-read assay on an Illumina iSeq 100. What the authors observed across the whole study: In healthy vaccine recipients, vaccine-induced clones were almost all SARS-CoV-2 mono-reactive, with only 1 of 255 being cross-reactive with common cold coronaviruses. Clones induced by infection and clones induced by vaccination both contracted markedly at late timepoints after vaccination, which fits with T cell responses waning over time. The study was limited by a small number of convalescent patients and lacked early post-infection timepoints.

For this chain, trimming is 6 bases at the V end and 6 bases at the J end, and the number of junction bases without a gene match is 8. The CDR3 holds 15 amino acids from the cysteine to the phenylalanine. The CDR3 DNA has 45 bases and is translated from base 1. As encoded in the germline V gene, CDR1 is MDHEN while CDR2 is SYDVKM. In the ViraFEST assay, PBMC were stimulated with viral peptide pools, and TCR sequencing was then used to find antigen-specific CD4+ T cell clonotypes based on their expansion. After approximately 11 days of culture, CD4+ T cells were isolated with the EasySep CD4+ T cell isolation kit. The absence of prior SARS-CoV-2 infection in healthy vaccine recipients was confirmed by negative nucleocapsid antibodies before and after vaccination. Roughly 2.1 million PBMC per well were cultured in IMDM with roughly 5% human AB serum, about 9.4 IU/ml IL-2 and gentamicin, plus 10 ug/ml peptides. Half of the culture medium was replaced with fresh IL-2-containing medium on days 3 and 7. Unless noted otherwise, every peptide stimulation condition was grown in triplicate wells. Using Ficoll-Paque Plus gradient centrifugation, PBMC were separated from whole blood and then either used fresh or cryopreserved at -140C. The overlapping peptide pools covered the spike proteins of SARS-CoV-2 as well as those of the common cold coronaviruses HCoV-NL63, HCoV-OC43 and HCoV-229E. The QIAamp micro DNA kit was used to extract genomic DNA from the cultured CD4+ T cells.

Libraries were made using the immunoSEQ multiplex PCR assay. DNA from the cultured, isolated CD4+ T cells was subjected to TCR beta CDR3 sequencing. Per the authors' processing: Non-productive TCR sequences were removed and reads were trimmed to the CDR3 region, keeping CDR3s of at least 7 amino acids. The MANAFEST web app was used to identify antigen-specific clonotypes by comparing expansion in peptide wells with expansion in reference cultures. For clones to be considered positive, expansion at FDR<0.05 versus reference and all other wells, an odds ratio above 5, and a frequency above 0.1% in two replicate wells were required. Cross-reactive clonotypes were defined as significantly expanded in SARS-CoV-2 spike wells and in at least one common cold coronavirus spike condition. Using the stringdist R package, CDR3 similarity was measured by Levenshtein distance, and unrooted trees were constructed with ape in R 3.6.1. The clones in this table, taken by TCRdb from immuneACCESS, are in-frame only. Not every clone is retained; where verified, under half of the shortfall comes from an unresolved V gene, and the cause of the rest is unknown. V, J and clone size derive from that table, while D and trimming were established from the DNA sequence. The table for this sample lists 50,000 to 65,000 clones; 81% of them were counted only once. Over 2% of the sample lies in the top ten.

Recombination connected TRBV28 to TRBJ2-4; a stretch of 10 junction bases matches TRBD1. The sequence was obtained from a human donor who received a COVID-19 vaccine. Sequenced material: CD4+ T cells from PBMCs cultured with HCoV-229E spike peptides, taken before COVID-19 vaccination. Reading the label with the study, this specimen's cell subset or site is: HCoV-229E spike overlapping peptide pool stimulation. The DNA sequence is given as TGTGCCAGCAGCCTCGACAGGGGGCGGGGAAACATTCAGTACTTC. The resulting protein is CASSLDRGRGNIQYF. The CDR3, completed at both ends by the reference TRBV28 and TRBJ2-4 genes, gives the full variable domain DVKVTQSSRYLVKRTGEKVFLECVQDMDHENMFWYRQDPGLGLRLIYFSYDVKMKEKGDIPEGYSVSREKKERFSLILESASTNQTSMYLCASSLDRGRGNIQYFGAGTRLSVL.